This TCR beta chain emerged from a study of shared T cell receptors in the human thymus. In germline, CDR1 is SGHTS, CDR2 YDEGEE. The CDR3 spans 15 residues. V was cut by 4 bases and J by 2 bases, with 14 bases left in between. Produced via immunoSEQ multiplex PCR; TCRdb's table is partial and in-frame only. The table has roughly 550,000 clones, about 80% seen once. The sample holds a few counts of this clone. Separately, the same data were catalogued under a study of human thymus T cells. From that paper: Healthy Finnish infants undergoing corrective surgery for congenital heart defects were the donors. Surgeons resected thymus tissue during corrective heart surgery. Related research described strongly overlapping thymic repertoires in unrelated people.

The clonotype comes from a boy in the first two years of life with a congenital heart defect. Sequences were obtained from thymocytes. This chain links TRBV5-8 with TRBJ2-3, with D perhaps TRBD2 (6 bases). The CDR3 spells CASSPPGGPTDTQYF. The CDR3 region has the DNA TGTGCCAGCAGCCCACCCGGGGGACCCACAGATACGCAGTATTTT.